This TCR beta chain was recorded in a study of T cells in Graves' hyperthyroidism and ophthalmopathy. Hyperthyroidism in the patients, aged 18 to 65, was newly diagnosed and under 2 months in duration. The blood was taken when hyperthyroidism was first diagnosed, before any ophthalmopathy symptoms showed up. RNA transcripts gave rise to amplified TCR beta CDR3 regions. The HTBI set primed first-round TCR CDR3 RT-PCR. TCRdb itself ran the multiplex PCR reads through MiXCR, one entry per CDR3 protein. This table holds about 280,000 distinct CDR3 sequences, less than 30% found once. This clonotype came up many times. Germline CDR1 DFQATT, CDR2 SNEGSKA (reference sequence). V was pared by 3 bases and J by 5 bases, with 12 bases of the junction left unmatched. The CDR3 totals 15 residues.

Material for sequencing was blood. The chain uses TRBV20-1 and TRBJ2-5; 7 bases are shared with TRBD1. This sequence originates from a man aged 35 to 55 with Graves' hyperthyroidism that later progressed to Graves' ophthalmopathy. CDR3 DNA: TGCAGTGCTAGTTCCGACAGGGAGAAGAGGGAGACCCAGTACTTC. As protein: CSASSDREKRETQYF.